The 9 T cell receptor beta chains in this list originate from one sample, sequenced in a study of T cell changes during pregnancy in multiple sclerosis. Generated by immunoSEQ multiplex PCR, the TCRdb table keeps only in-frame clones and is missing some. Here the sample spans tens of thousands of clones, about 89% being singletons. Specimen: CD8+ T cells from peripheral blood mononuclear cells, collected in the first trimester of pregnancy. These receptors originate from a female donor in good health, enrolled as a control in a pregnancy study.

This rearrangement joins TRBV28 to TRBJ1-2; D is possibly TRBD1 (5 bases). V was clipped by 0 bases and J by 6 bases, with 14 bases between them. In germline, CDR1 is MDHEN, CDR2 SYDVKM. CDR3 length: 15 residues. The CDR3 loop reads CASSLWEGVENGYTF. The CDR3 DNA follows: TGTGCCAGCAGTTTATGGGAAGGGGTCGAGAATGGCTACACCTTC.

The rearrangement uses TRBV27 and TRBJ2-1, with a weak D call TRBD2 (5 bases). Per germline, CDR1 MNHEY and CDR2 SMNVEV (reference sequence). V lost 2 bases and J 8 bases, leaving 16 bases between the germline ends. This CDR3 comprises 15 residues. Here the CDR3 reads CASSLDGMTSDEQFF. CDR3 nucleotide sequence: TGTGCCAGCAGTTTAGACGGGATGACCTCGGATGAGCAGTTCTTC.

The chain employs TRBV6-5 and TRBJ1-1; no clear D. Germline V gene lookup returns CDR1 MNHEY and CDR2 SVGAGI. Trimming took 0 bases from V and 4 from J, leaving 9 bases between them. This CDR3 spans 14 amino acids. The CDR3 bases are TGTGCCAGCAGTTACTCTGGCGGCAGCACTGAAGCTTTCTTT. Encoded protein: CASSYSGGSTEAFF.

The chain couples TRBV5-4 to TRBJ2-1; TRBD2 matches 9 bases. V lost 2 bases, J lost 5 bases, and 5 bases stayed unmatched. CDR1 is SGHNT, CDR2 YYREEE, per germline (reference sequence). CDR3 length equals 15 residues. The DNA for the CDR3 is TGTGCCAGCAGCTTAATTATAGCGGGAGACAATGAGCAGTTCTTC. It translates to CASSLIIAGDNEQFF.

The chain couples TRBV27 to TRBJ1-6; weak D call: TRBD1 (5 bases). CDR3 length: 14 residues. V lost 5 bases, J lost 10 bases, and 15 bases lay in between. CDR1 MNHEY and CDR2 SMNVEV come from the germline V gene (reference sequence). This CDR3 reads CASSPLGEGSPLHF. For the CDR3, the DNA is TGTGCCAGCAGTCCGTTGGGGGAGGGATCACCCCTCCACTTT.

The gene calls are TRBV15 and TRBJ2-5; TRBD1 aligns across 7 bases. With V trimmed by 2 bases and J by 5 bases, 5 bases remained unmatched. CDR1 is LNHNV, CDR2 YYDKDF, per germline (reference sequence). The length of the CDR3 is 14 residues. The CDR3 reads CATSRLRGRETQYF. Here the CDR3 DNA reads TGTGCCACCAGCAGACTGAGGGGGCGGGAGACCCAGTACTTC.

The DNA for the CDR3 is TGCGCCACCACCCTTACAAGGAACACTGAAGCTTTCTTT. Protein sequence: CATTLTRNTEAFF. V and J are TRBV10-1 and TRBJ1-1; no clear D. The CDR3 is 13 amino acids. V lost 10 bases and J 1 base, leaving 13 bases between the germline ends. The germline V gene encodes CDR1 WNHNN and CDR2 SYGVQD (reference sequence).

The genes are TRBV14 and TRBJ2-7, with 9 bases that match TRBD1. The CDR3 loop spans 13 amino acids. Germline V CDR1 and CDR2: SGHDN, FVKESK. Trimming removed 5 bases from V and 4 bases from J; junction bases left unmatched: 3. This CDR3 reads CASSTGQGYEQYF. For the CDR3, the DNA is TGTGCCAGCAGCACCGGACAGGGGTACGAGCAGTACTTC. Drawing the rest from reference TRBV14 and TRBJ2-7, the complete variable domain is EAGVTQFPSHSVIEKGQTVTLRCDPISGHDNLYWYRRVMGKEIKFLLHFVKESKQDESGMPNNRFLAERTGGTYSTLKVQPAELEDSGVYFCASSTGQGYEQYFGPGTRLTVT.

The chain employs TRBV14 and TRBJ2-1; a weak D match, TRBD1 (6 bases). Germline CDR1 is SGHDN and CDR2 is FVKESK. This CDR3 comprises 14 residues. V lost 5 bases and J lost 9, with 17 bases in between. The CDR3 here is CASSLHREMGEQFF. In nucleotides, the CDR3 is TGTGCCAGCAGCTTGCACAGGGAGATGGGTGAGCAGTTCTTC.